A selection of T cell receptor beta chains follows, all from one sample in a study of blood T cell repertoires in COVID-19. Measured with immunoSEQ multiplex PCR; TCRdb has only the in-frame clones, and not every one. The data contain under 200,000 clones, around 79% of them singletons. The sequencing input was PBMCs or T cells enriched from blood (not recorded which). All receptors come from a man in his forties or fifties who had recovered from COVID-19. Each CDR3 is given with its conserved first and last residue. Each record gives: J gene, V gene, clone size, D gene, CDR3 protein. A D gene is named only where the DNA matches it firmly. Size is omitted from some rows. Given values are once, few, many or a class for expanded clones.

TRBJ1-5	TRBV28	NA	NA	CASSTTGMDQPQHF
TRBJ2-3	TRBV7-3	NA	TRBD2	CASSLTGAGVPRTDTQYF
TRBJ1-2	TRBV6-5	NA	TRBD1	CASRRGQGTYGYTF
TRBJ1-1	TRBV28	NA	NA	CASNVIGGPTEAFF
TRBJ2-3	TRBV23-1	few	NA	CASSQSQGTDTQYF
TRBJ1-3	TRBV5-1	NA	TRBD1	CASSEQGVDTIYF
TRBJ2-2	TRBV11-2	NA	TRBD2	CASSIPVTSLNTGELFF
TRBJ2-3	TRBV9	NA	TRBD1	CASSVVGQGATDTQYF
TRBJ2-5	TRBV24-1	NA	TRBD1	CATSDRGHKQETQYF
TRBJ1-4	TRBV19	NA	NA	CASSARQQIVEELFF
TRBJ2-1	TRBV3-1/TRBV3-2	once	NA	CASSPDISGYNEQFF
TRBJ2-5	TRBV4-2	NA	TRBD2	CASSQEGTSGRAGETQYF
TRBJ1-6	TRBV19	once	NA	CASQTGMGNSPLHF
TRBJ1-2	TRBV12-3/TRBV12-4	once	NA	CASNLRGSYGYTF
TRBJ2-5	TRBV29-1	NA	TRBD2	CSVRRGEETQYF
TRBJ1-1	TRBV28	NA	NA	CASSPPQGWTEAFF
TRBJ2-7	TRBV11-2	NA	NA	CASRYRDTGSYEQYF
TRBJ2-7	TRBV24-1	NA	TRBD2	CATSGGPGLAAYEQYF
TRBJ2-4	TRBV6-1	NA	NA	CASSESGERMEF
TRBJ2-5	TRBV6-6	NA	NA	CASSYNSQETQYF
TRBJ1-1	TRBV28	few	NA	CASLPALNTEAFF
TRBJ2-5	TRBV6-5	NA	TRBD2	CASSYRTATGGETQYF
TRBJ2-7	TRBV12-3/TRBV12-4	NA	NA	CASSLAAEDIKYF
TRBJ2-1	TRBV18	NA	TRBD1	CASSPVTGANEQFF
TRBJ1-1	TRBV6-5	NA	TRBD1	CASSYRQGPNTEAFF
TRBJ2-2	TRBV15	few	TRBD1	CATSRDRIGTANTGELFF